This is a list of T cell receptor beta chains from one sample in a study of T cells after yellow fever vaccination. TCRdb independently ran MiXCR on the 5' RACE reads; one entry per CDR3 protein. The table shows about 340,000 distinct CDR3 sequences, with around 13% occurring only once. The sample consisted of CD4+ T cells sorted from PBMCs, taken 15 days after the yellow fever booster vaccination. All receptors derive from a man younger than 35 who received the YFV17D yellow fever vaccine. Each CDR3 is given with its conserved first and last residue. The D gene is left open where the match is weak. Part of the rows lack a size; the others show once, few, many or a class for expanded clones.

>16|TRBJ2-1|few|TRBV5-1|TRBD2
TGCGCCAGCAGCCCACAGAGCGGGGGGGCCTACAATGAGCAGTTCTTC
CASSPQSGGAYNEQFF
>14|TRBJ1-1|few|TRBV29-1|-
TGCAGCGTTCTCGTCCAGGGGCAGAACACTGAAGCTTTCTTT
CSVLVQGQNTEAFF
>14|TRBJ2-1|-|TRBV15|-
TGTGCCACCAGCTCGCTGGTATGGCTCAATGAGCAGTTCTTC
CATSSLVWLNEQFF
>14|TRBJ2-3|-|TRBV5-1|-
TGCGCCAGCAGCCCAACTAGCCCCGCAGATACGCAGTATTTT
CASSPTSPADTQYF
>16|TRBJ2-4|many|TRBV15|TRBD1
TGTGCCACCAGCTCCCGGACAGGGACGACCAAAAACATTCAGTACTTC
CATSSRTGTTKNIQYF
>14|TRBJ1-1|-|TRBV7-9|-
TGTGCCAGCAGCTTCCGGGCCGGGGACACTGAAGCTTTCTTT
CASSFRAGDTEAFF
>13|TRBJ1-5|-|TRBV30|-
TGTGCCTGGAGCCCGGACAGTGATCAGCCCCAGCATTTT
CAWSPDSDQPQHF
>14|TRBJ2-7|-|TRBV6-5|-
TGTGCCAGCACCCGGGACAAGGGGGTCTACGAGCAGTACTTC
CASTRDKGVYEQYF
>14|TRBJ1-1|few|TRBV7-9|-
TGTGCCAGCAGCTTCAGGGGAGTTGAAGCTGAAGCTTTCTTT
CASSFRGVEAEAFF
>19|TRBJ2-2|many|TRBV10-3|TRBD2
TGTGCCATCAGTGACTCTCTCACCGGGACTAGCTATGACACCGGGGAGCTGTTTTTT
CAISDSLTGTSYDTGELFF
>15|TRBJ2-2|-|TRBV5-1|TRBD1
TGCGCCAGCAGCTTGGGGGACAGTTTTTTCGGGGAGCTGTTTTTT
CASSLGDSFFGELFF
>14|TRBJ1-1|-|TRBV3-1|-
TGTGCCAGCAGCCCCCAACGTCGAAGTGGGGAAGCTTTCTTT
CASSPQRRSGEAFF
>13|TRBJ2-1|-|TRBV4-3|-
TGCGCCAGCAGCCGGTCTAGCGTGGACGAGCAGTTCTTC
CASSRSSVDEQFF
>13|TRBJ2-7|-|TRBV10-3|-
TGTGCCCCACGGGTACGGATGACCTACGAGCAGTACTTC
CAPRVRMTYEQYF
>12|TRBJ1-2|-|TRBV20-1|-
TGCAGTGCTAGCCGCCGGGAAAGTGGCTACACCTTC
CSASRRESGYTF
>15|TRBJ1-5|-|TRBV20-1|-
TGCAGTGTCCTCCCGTGGGGGGCTGGCAATCAGCCCCAGCATTTT
CSVLPWGAGNQPQHF
>15|TRBJ2-3|few|TRBV5-4|TRBD2
TGTGCCAGCAGCCGAGCGGGGGGTACAACAGATACGCAGTATTTT
CASSRAGGTTDTQYF
>14|TRBJ1-2|-|TRBV28|TRBD1
TGTGCCAGTAAAACAGGGGGCGAGTTCTATGGCTACACCTTC
CASKTGGEFYGYTF
>17|TRBJ2-5|-|TRBV6-6|TRBD2
TGTGCCAGCAGTTACGCGTCTAGCGGGGGGGCCGGGGAGACCCAGTACTTC
CASSYASSGGAGETQYF
>14|TRBJ1-4|few|TRBV5-1|-
TGCGCCAGCAGCTTCGGGGGGGCGAATGAAAAACTGTTTTTT
CASSFGGANEKLFF
>17|TRBJ2-6|few|TRBV6-2/TRBV6-3|TRBD2
TGTGCCAGCGGCCTAGCGGGGGCCTCCTCTGGGGCCAACGTCCTGACTTTC
CASGLAGASSGANVLTF
>10|TRBJ2-5|few|TRBV20-1|-
TGCAGTGCTAGCGACGAGACCCAGTACTTC
CSASDETQYF
>16|TRBJ2-3|-|TRBV6-6|TRBD2
TGTGCCAGCAGTTCGACTAGCGGGGGGGGTATAGATACGCAGTATTTT
CASSSTSGGGIDTQYF
>13|TRBJ1-4|few|TRBV18|TRBD1
TGTGCCAGCTCCAGGGGGAGGAATGAAAAACTGTTTTTT
CASSRGRNEKLFF
>15|TRBJ1-6|once|TRBV23-1|-
TGCGCCAGCAGTCAAAGAGCGGGGGGCCCTAAACCCCTCCACTTT
CASSQRAGGPKPLHF
>12|TRBJ2-1|-|TRBV20-1|-
TGCAGTGCTAGAGGAGCGGACAATGAGCAGTTCTTC
CSARGADNEQFF
>17|TRBJ1-5|-|TRBV7-2|-
TGTGCCAGCAGCTTAGCCGGGACGCCACGGACGAATCAGCCCCAGCATTTT
CASSLAGTPRTNQPQHF
>13|TRBJ1-2|few|TRBV30|-
TGTGCCTGGAGTGGAAGGGGCGTAGGGGGCTACACCTTC
CAWSGRGVGGYTF
>11|TRBJ1-5|-|TRBV29-1|-
TGCAGCGTTGGCGGGGACCAGCCCCAGCATTTT
CSVGGDQPQHF
>19|TRBJ2-2|-|TRBV5-4|-
TGTGCCAGCAGCTTGGCCTTCTGGGAGAACAGGGTATACACCGGGGAGCTGTTTTTT
CASSLAFWENRVYTGELFF
>15|TRBJ1-6|-|TRBV18|TRBD1
TGTGCCAGCTCACCACCGGACAGGGGGAATTCACCCCTCCACTTT
CASSPPDRGNSPLHF
>14|TRBJ2-5|-|TRBV2|TRBD1
TGTGCCAGCAGTGGGCTGACAGGGGGTGAGACCCAGTACTTC
CASSGLTGGETQYF
>15|TRBJ1-5|-|TRBV24-1|-
TGTGCCACCAGTGACCGAGCGCTTGGCAATCAGCCCCAGCATTTT
CATSDRALGNQPQHF